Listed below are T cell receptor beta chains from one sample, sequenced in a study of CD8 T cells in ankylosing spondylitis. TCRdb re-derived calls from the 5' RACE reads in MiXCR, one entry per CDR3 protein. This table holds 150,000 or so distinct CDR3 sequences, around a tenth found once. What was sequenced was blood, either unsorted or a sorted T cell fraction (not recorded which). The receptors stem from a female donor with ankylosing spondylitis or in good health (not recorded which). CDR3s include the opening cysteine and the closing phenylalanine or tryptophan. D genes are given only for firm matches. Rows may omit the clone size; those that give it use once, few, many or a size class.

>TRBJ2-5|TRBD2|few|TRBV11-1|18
TGTGCCAGCAGCTTAGCATGGAGGGGGCTAGCGGGAGTAGAGACCCAGTACTTC
CASSLAWRGLAGVETQYF
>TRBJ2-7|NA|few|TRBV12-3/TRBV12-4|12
TGTGCCAGCAGTCGGAGCCCCCACGAGCAGTACTTC
CASSRSPHEQYF
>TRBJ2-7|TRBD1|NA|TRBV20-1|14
TGCAGTGCTGACAGGGTAGAGGGGGAGTACGAGCAGTACTTC
CSADRVEGEYEQYF
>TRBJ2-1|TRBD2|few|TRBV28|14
TGTGCCAGCAGTGCTTTAGCGGGAAGAAATGAGCAGTTCTTC
CASSALAGRNEQFF
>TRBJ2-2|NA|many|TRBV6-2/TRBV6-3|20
TGTGCCAGCAGTTACTCGGACATGCGATTGGAAGGTGGAAACACCGGGGAGCTGTTTTTT
CASSYSDMRLEGGNTGELFF
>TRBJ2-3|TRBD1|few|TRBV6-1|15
TGTGCCAGCAGGGCGGACAGGGGGGGGGCAGATACGCAGTATTTT
CASRADRGGADTQYF
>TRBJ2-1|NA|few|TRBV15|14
TGTGCCACCACCCACGGTAGCTCCTACAATGAGCAGTTCTTC
CATTHGSSYNEQFF
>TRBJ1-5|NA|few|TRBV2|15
TGTGCCAGCAGATTCCTACAGGGTCTTCGGCAGCCCCAGCATTTT
CASRFLQGLRQPQHF
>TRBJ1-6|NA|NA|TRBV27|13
TGTGCCAGCAGTGTTGAGGGGTATGCACCCCTCCACTTT
CASSVEGYAPLHF
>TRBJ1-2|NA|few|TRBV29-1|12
TGCAGCGTTGATCTCAGCCTCTATGGCTACACCTTC
CSVDLSLYGYTF
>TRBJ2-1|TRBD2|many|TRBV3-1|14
TGTGCCAGCAGCCAGACTAGCGGGAAGGATGAGCAGTTCTTC
CASSQTSGKDEQFF
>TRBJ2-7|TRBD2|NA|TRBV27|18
TGTGCCAGCAGTTCGGGACTAGCGGGAGAGATTATCTCCTACGAGCAGTACTTC
CASSSGLAGEIISYEQYF
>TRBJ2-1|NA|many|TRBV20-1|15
TGCAGTGCTGGAGGACTGACCAGCTCCTACAATGAGCAGTTCTTC
CSAGGLTSSYNEQFF
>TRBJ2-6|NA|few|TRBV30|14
TGTGCCTGGAGCGGGGGCTCTGGGGCCAACGTCCTGACTTTC
CAWSGGSGANVLTF
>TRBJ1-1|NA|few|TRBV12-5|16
TGTGCTAGTGGTTTGTCCCCGGGACGGGCAAACACTGAAGCTTTCTTT
CASGLSPGRANTEAFF
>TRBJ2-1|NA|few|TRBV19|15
TGTGCCAGTAGAATTAGCGGAAACCCTTACAATGAGCAGTTCTTC
CASRISGNPYNEQFF
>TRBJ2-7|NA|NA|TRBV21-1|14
TGTGCCAGCAGCACCTCGGCGGAGGAAGTCGAGCAGTACTTC
CASSTSAEEVEQYF
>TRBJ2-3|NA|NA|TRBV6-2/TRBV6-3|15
TGTGCCAGCTCGACCGGGACGCCCGGTGTGGATACGCAGTATTTT
CASSTGTPGVDTQYF
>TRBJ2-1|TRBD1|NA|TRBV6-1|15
TGTGCCAGCAGTGAGGGGACAGGGAACTCCAATGAGCAGTTCTTC
CASSEGTGNSNEQFF
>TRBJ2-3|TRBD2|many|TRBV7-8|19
TGTGCCAGCAGCTTAAGTGGGATTTCCGGGACTAGCGGGGCGTCTACGCAGTATTTT
CASSLSGISGTSGASTQYF
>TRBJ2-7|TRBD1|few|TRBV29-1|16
TGCAGCGTTCCAAGACAGGGGGCGAGAAGGGGCTACGAGCAGTACTTC
CSVPRQGARRGYEQYF
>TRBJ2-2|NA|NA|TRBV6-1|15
TGTGCCAGCACCCAGGGGTTATCTAACACCGGGGAGCTGTTTTTT
CASTQGLSNTGELFF
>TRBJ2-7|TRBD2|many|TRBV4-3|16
TGCGCCAGCAGCCAAGGAGGACTAGCGGGAGGATACGAGCAGTACTTC
CASSQGGLAGGYEQYF
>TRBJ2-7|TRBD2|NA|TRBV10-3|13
TGTGCCACCGCGGGAGCCCCCTCCTACGAGCAGTACTTC
CATAGAPSYEQYF
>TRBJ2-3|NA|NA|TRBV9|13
TGTGCCAGCAGCGTGGAAGGGGAGGATACGCAGTATTTT
CASSVEGEDTQYF
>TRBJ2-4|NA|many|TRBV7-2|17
TGTGCCAGCAGCTTTCCAAACACTCCGGGACTTCCAAACATTCAGTACTTC
CASSFPNTPGLPNIQYF
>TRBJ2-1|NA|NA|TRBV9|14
TGTGCCAGCAGCCCCGGAGGGGGGGTCAGTGAGCAGTTCTTC
CASSPGGGVSEQFF
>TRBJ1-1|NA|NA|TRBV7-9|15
TGTGCCAGCAGGAGAGAGTTGTCAGCGAACACTGAAGCTTTCTTT
CASRRELSANTEAFF
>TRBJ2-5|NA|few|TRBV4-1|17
TGCGCCAGCAGCCAAGCCCCCTTGGTAAGGAGCCGGAGGACCCAGTACTTC
CASSQAPLVRSRRTQYF
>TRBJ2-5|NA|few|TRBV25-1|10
TGTGCCACCCTAGAAGAGACCCAGTACTTC
CATLEETQYF
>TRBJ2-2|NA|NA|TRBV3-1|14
TGTGCCAGCAGCCCTGAAATAATTACCGGGGAGCTGTTTTTT
CASSPEIITGELFF
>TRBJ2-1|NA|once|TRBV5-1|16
TGCGCCAGCAGCTGGGGAGCCACGACCGATTACAATGAGCAGTTCTTC
CASSWGATTDYNEQFF
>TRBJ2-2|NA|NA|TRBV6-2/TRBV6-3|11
TGTGCCAGCAGTTATTACGGGGAGCTGTTTTTT
CASSYYGELFF
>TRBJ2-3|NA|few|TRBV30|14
TGTGCCTGGAGTGGTAGCGGCAGCACAGATACGCAGTATTTT
CAWSGSGSTDTQYF
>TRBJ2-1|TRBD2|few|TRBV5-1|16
TGCGCCAGCAGCTTTAGGTCGGGAGGGCCTTACGGTGAGCAGTTCTTC
CASSFRSGGPYGEQFF
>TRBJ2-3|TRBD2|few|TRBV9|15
TGTGCCAGCAGCGCGGACGGCGGGAGGGCAGATACGCAGTATTTT
CASSADGGRADTQYF
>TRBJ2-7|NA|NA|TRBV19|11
TGTGCCAGTAGTGTCAGCGGCGAGCAGTACTTC
CASSVSGEQYF